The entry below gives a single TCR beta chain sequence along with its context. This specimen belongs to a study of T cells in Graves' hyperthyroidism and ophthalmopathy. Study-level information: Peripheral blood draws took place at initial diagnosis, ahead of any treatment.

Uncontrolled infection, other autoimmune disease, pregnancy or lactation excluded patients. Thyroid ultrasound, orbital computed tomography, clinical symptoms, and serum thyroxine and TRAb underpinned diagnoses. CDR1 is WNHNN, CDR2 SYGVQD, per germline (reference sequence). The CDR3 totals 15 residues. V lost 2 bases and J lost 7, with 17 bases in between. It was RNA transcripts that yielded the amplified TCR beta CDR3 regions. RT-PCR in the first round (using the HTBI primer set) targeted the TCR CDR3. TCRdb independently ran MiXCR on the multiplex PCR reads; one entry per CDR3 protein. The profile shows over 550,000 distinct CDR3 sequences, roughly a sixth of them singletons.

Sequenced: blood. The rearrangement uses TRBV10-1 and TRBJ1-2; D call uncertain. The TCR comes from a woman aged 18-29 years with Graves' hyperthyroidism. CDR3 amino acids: CASSETLGGGIGYTF. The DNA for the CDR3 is TGCGCCAGCAGTGAGACCCTCGGCGGCGGAATTGGCTACACCTTC.